This T cell receptor beta chain is drawn from a study of Ad26.COV2.S vaccination and SARS-CoV-2 variants. Study-level points and caveats: Marked by substantial breadth, spike-specific CD8+ and CD4+ T cell responses were reportedly seen after vaccination.

As regards this clone: The target antigen is unknown.

V was clipped by 6 bases and J by 8 bases; unmatched bases: 4. The CDR3 length is 14 residues. Per germline, CDR1 SNHLY and CDR2 FYNNEI. Treatment here: roughly 18 received Ad26.COV2.S at low or high dose, single or two shots; about 5 received placebo; per-sample allocation not given. Vaccine and placebo recipients were sampled on day 63 after the first injection. This table comes from immunoSEQ multiplex PCR, and its TCRdb copy is limited to in-frame clones, with some not included. This table holds 300,000 to 400,000 clones, 80% to 90% found once. This TCR was recovered from a person aged 18-60 years who received the Ad26.COV2.S COVID-19 vaccine or a placebo. Sequenced here: peripheral blood, sampled in a trial of Ad26.COV2.S vaccine versus placebo. The V call is TRBV2, the J call TRBJ1-6, with 10 bases that match TRBD1. The CDR3 nucleotides read TGTGCCAGCAGCAGACAGGGGGCAGATTCACCCCTCCACTTT. Translation: CASSRQGADSPLHF.